Following are 10 T cell receptor beta chains from one sample sequenced in a study of cytomegalovirus exposure and HLA in healthy donors. PCR involved 60 Vbeta and 13 Jbeta primers. TCRdb keeps only in-frame clones here, not all; method: immunoSEQ multiplex PCR. The sample lists 100,000 to 150,000 clones; approximately 78% were seen once. Input material: PBMCs. These receptors were collected from a human donor in good health.

This chain links TRBV9 with TRBJ2-7; the match to TRBD2 covers 8 bases. The CDR3 has 14 residues. The germline gives CDR1 SGDLS, CDR2 YYNGEE. Unmatched junction bases numbered 5, after V lost 0 bases and J lost 6 bases. CDR3: CASSVVAGGGEQYF. CDR3 DNA: TGTGCCAGCAGCGTAGTCGCGGGAGGAGGCGAGCAGTACTTC.

The chain combines TRBV28 with TRBJ1-5, with D perhaps TRBD1 (5 bases). The CDR3 extends over 14 amino acids. Germline CDR1 reads MDHEN; CDR2 reads SYDVKM. V lost 5 bases and J 6 bases, leaving 14 bases between the germline ends. The CDR3 is CASSTQGGGQPQHF. CDR3 sequence (DNA): TGTGCCAGCAGTACTCAGGGAGGAGGTCAGCCCCAGCATTTT.

The chain is built from TRBV9 and TRBJ2-3; the D gene is possibly TRBD1 (6 bases). This CDR3 region has 16 residues. Trimming removed 3 bases at V and 0 bases at J, with 14 bases between. Germline CDR1 is SGDLS and CDR2 is YYNGEE. The CDR3 is CASSAGAAFSTDTQYF. The CDR3 DNA sequence: TGTGCCAGCAGCGCAGGGGCCGCGTTTAGCACAGATACGCAGTATTTT. Together with reference TRBV9 and TRBJ2-3, the CDR3 gives the full variable domain: DSGVTQTPKHLITATGQRVTLRCSPRSGDLSVYWYQQSLDQGLQFLIQYYNGEERAKGNILERFSAQQFPDLHSELNLSSLELGDSALYFCASSAGAAFSTDTQYFGPGTRLTVL.

CDR3 residues: CASWDRAYEQYF. The CDR3 DNA reads TGTGCCAGCTGGGACAGGGCCTACGAGCAGTACTTC. This rearrangement joins TRBV2 to TRBJ2-7; TRBD1 matches 9 bases. Germline CDR1 reads SNHLY; CDR2 reads FYNNEI. This CDR3 has 12 residues. V lost 8 bases, J lost 2 bases, and 1 base stayed unmatched.

The V call is TRBV19, the J call TRBJ2-7; a possible D gene is TRBD1 (6 bases). CDR1 LNHDA and CDR2 SQIVND come from the germline V gene (reference sequence). This CDR3 contains 14 residues. Trimming stripped 4 bases from V and 7 bases from J, with 17 bases between. CDR3 DNA sequence: TGTGCCAGTAGTAGGGACATTTCTGGGTGGGAGCAGTACTTC. Its translation: CASSRDISGWEQYF.

The chain uses TRBV7-9 and TRBJ2-3; the D gene is possibly TRBD1 (6 bases). The CDR3 covers 15 residues. The V gene lost 5 bases and the J gene lost 3 bases, with 15 bases spanning the gap. Germline values: CDR1 SEHNR, CDR2 FQNEAQ (reference sequence). CDR3 residues: CASSDTGFGTDTQYF. The CDR3 DNA sequence: TGTGCCAGCAGCGATACAGGGTTTGGGACAGATACGCAGTATTTT. Variable domain in full (rest from reference TRBV7-9 and TRBJ2-3): DTGVSQNPRHKITKRGQNVTFRCDPISEHNRLYWYRQTLGQGPEFLTYFQNEAQLEKSRLLSDRFSAERPKGSFSTLEIQRTEQGDSAMYLCASSDTGFGTDTQYFGPGTRLTVL.

A remark on this clone: The same CDR3 also results from other DNA sequences found in this sample. V is TRBV28 and J is TRBJ2-5; D remains unclear. This CDR3 comprises 12 residues. V dropped 4 bases and J dropped 4 bases, with 7 bases sitting between them. Germline assignment: CDR1 MDHEN and CDR2 SYDVKM. For the CDR3, the DNA is TGTGCCAGCAGTTCTGCCGGAGAGACCCAGTACTTC. Amino acids: CASSSAGETQYF.

This rearrangement joins TRBV7-2 to TRBJ2-3; no clear D gene. There are 14 residues in the CDR3. Germline V CDR1 and CDR2: SGHTA, FQGNSA. V shed 5 bases and J shed 1 base, with 10 bases lying between them. In DNA, the CDR3 is TGTGCCAGCAGCCCCAGTATGCGCACAGATACGCAGTATTTT. It encodes CASSPSMRTDTQYF.

CDR3 protein: CAFTPRGNQPQHF. In DNA form, the CDR3 reads TGTGCCTTTACACCGCGGGGCAATCAGCCCCAGCATTTT. The chain is built from TRBV30 and TRBJ1-5; D is uncertain. Germline V gene data show CDR1 as GTSNPN and CDR2 as SVGIG (reference sequence). This CDR3 is built from 13 residues. Trimming cost V 7 bases and J 2 bases, with 12 bases left between them.

The CDR3 sequence: CASSFRLGVGTGELFF. CDR3 sequence (DNA): TGTGCCAGCAGCTTTAGGTTAGGGGTCGGGACCGGGGAGCTGTTTTTT. The rearrangement uses TRBV5-6 and TRBJ2-2, with D possibly being TRBD1 (5 bases). The ends were cut back, 2 bases at V and 5 bases at J, with 16 bases in the middle. From germline, CDR1 is SGHDT and CDR2 YYEEEE. The CDR3 consists of 16 residues.